These T cell receptor beta chains were read from a single sample in a study of neurological immune-mediated disorders. MiXCR, run by TCRdb on the 5' RACE reads, gives a single entry per CDR3 protein. Here the sample spans approximately 50,000 distinct CDR3 sequences, approximately 10% being singletons. Sample: PBMCs. The source of these receptors is a man aged 70-80 years with HTLV-1-associated myelopathy (HAM/TSP). Each CDR3 is given with its conserved first and last residue. The order of the fields is V gene, J gene, D gene, CDR3 protein. The D gene is left open where the match is weak.

TRBV5-8	TRBJ2-5	TRBD2	CATSVLAGDKTQYF
TRBV28	TRBJ2-7	-	CAIRDRGGSGASGGYEQYF
TRBV9	TRBJ2-2	-	CASGGTHTGELFF
TRBV20-1	TRBJ2-1	TRBD1	CSAPRGGRYNEQFF
TRBV5-1	TRBJ2-7	-	CASSLEGQIYEQYF
TRBV5-1	TRBJ2-7	TRBD2	CASRPTSGSSPEQYF
TRBV20-1	TRBJ2-4	-	CSARNHREAKNIQYF
TRBV19	TRBJ1-5	-	CASSINRDVDQPQHF
TRBV20-1	TRBJ2-3	-	CSASLMGDFSLTDTQYF
TRBV11-3	TRBJ2-7	-	CASSPGAGLEQYF
TRBV12-5	TRBJ2-1	-	CASGSPLRGSEYNNEQFF
TRBV19	TRBJ1-5	-	CASSNFAANNQPQHF
TRBV10-3	TRBJ2-1	TRBD2	CAISEPGAGGRNEQFF
TRBV14	TRBJ2-1	TRBD2	CASSQASGSRYNEQFF
TRBV18	TRBJ2-7	TRBD1	CASSAVTGDQYEQYF
TRBV28	TRBJ2-7	TRBD2	CASRPQVAGVYEQYF
TRBV7-8	TRBJ2-7	TRBD1	CASSLGGQGAIEQYF
TRBV18	TRBJ1-4	-	CASSPNQAEKLFF
TRBV7-8	TRBJ2-2	-	CASSLGTQTGELFF
TRBV3-1	TRBJ2-2	-	CSSSPFPGAANTGELFF
TRBV20-1	TRBJ2-1	TRBD2	CSARFPSGRSNEQFF
TRBV7-9	TRBJ2-1	TRBD1	CASRSGTGNYNEQFF
TRBV20-1	TRBJ2-7	TRBD1	CSAEPGQGDEQYF
TRBV5-1	TRBJ2-3	-	CASSPQYRASTDTQYF
TRBV15	TRBJ1-6	-	CATSSTNRGYNSPLHF
TRBV3-1	TRBJ2-7	TRBD2	CASSPDTGTRGYEQYF
TRBV29-1	TRBJ1-1	-	CSGFMNTEAFF
TRBV12-3/TRBV12-4	TRBJ2-1	-	CASSFRQQNSYNEQFF
TRBV12-3/TRBV12-4	TRBJ1-1	-	CASNKGGNTEAFF
TRBV28	TRBJ2-7	TRBD1	CASSLSGTGGGEQYF
TRBV7-3	TRBJ1-6	-	CASSLDGGRFSPLHF
TRBV12-3/TRBV12-4	TRBJ1-4	-	CASRAAAGKLFF
TRBV5-1	TRBJ2-7	TRBD1	CASSAGTGYGQYF
TRBV18	TRBJ2-1	TRBD1	CASSPPDRRNEQFF
TRBV5-1	TRBJ1-1	TRBD1	CASSVLGTANTEAFF
TRBV5-1	TRBJ1-4	-	CASSLEVGFREKLFF
TRBV5-1	TRBJ2-7	TRBD1	CASSMMTGAYEQYF
TRBV4-2	TRBJ2-7	-	CASSQELAPSEQYF
TRBV5-5	TRBJ2-5	-	CASSLSWGREKETQYF
TRBV29-1	TRBJ1-5	-	CSVAASSNQPQHF
TRBV18	TRBJ1-5	-	CASSPQAQGGGAQHF
TRBV19	TRBJ2-1	TRBD2	CASRTLAGGSNEQFF
TRBV4-3	TRBJ1-4	TRBD1	CASSSFPGQATNEKLFF
TRBV11-2	TRBJ1-3	-	CASSSGNTIYF
TRBV5-1	TRBJ2-2	-	CASSLNRGQVAGELFF
TRBV25-1	TRBJ2-7	TRBD2	CASSGVAGVQYF
TRBV7-6	TRBJ2-3	-	CASSPEPGDTQYF
TRBV18	TRBJ2-5	-	CASSKATGRETQYF
TRBV7-2	TRBJ1-3	-	CASSRRDDAGNTIYF
TRBV20-1	TRBJ1-1	-	CSAFDARRVGTEAFF
TRBV20-1	TRBJ2-3	-	CSASKGGGNTDTQYF
TRBV6-2/TRBV6-3	TRBJ2-1	TRBD2	CASRRTSNNEQFF
TRBV20-1	TRBJ2-1	-	CSASPRNEQFF